Listed here are 20 T cell receptor beta chains from one sample, sequenced in a study of cytomegalovirus exposure and HLA in healthy donors. Amplification used 60 Vbeta primers and 13 Jbeta primers. Sequenced by immunoSEQ multiplex PCR; TCRdb stores in-frame clones only, minus some. The sample yields some 120,000 clones, 65% seen once. Sequenced sample: PBMCs. The origin of the receptors is a woman in her forties in good health and CMV-seropositive.

This clone appeared a single time. The chain carries TRBV5-1 and TRBJ2-3; D unclear. There are 11 residues in the CDR3. V was pared by 5 bases and J by 2 bases, with 3 bases between. Germline CDR1 is SGHRS and CDR2 is YFSETQ. CDR3 sequence reads: CASRATDTQYF. In DNA, the CDR3 is TGCGCCAGCAGAGCCACAGATACGCAGTATTTT.

The chain links TRBV14 to TRBJ2-1; D call uncertain. V was clipped by 0 bases and J by 2 bases, with 14 bases between them. Germline values: CDR1 SGHDN, CDR2 FVKESK. The CDR3 sequence is 17 residues long. The CDR3 DNA sequence: TGTGCCAGCAGCCAAGACGATCCGGAGTGGCCCTACAATGAGCAGTTCTTC. Its protein is CASSQDDPEWPYNEQFF.

The chain couples TRBV30 to TRBJ1-4, with 7 nucleotides matching TRBD1. The CDR3 is made up of 13 amino acids. V shed 7 bases, J shed 8 bases, and the junction held 10 bases outside the gene matches. In germline, CDR1 is GTSNPN, CDR2 SVGIG (reference sequence). CDR3 region: CALSQGSDEKLFF. The CDR3 DNA reads as TGTGCCTTGTCACAGGGGTCCGACGAAAAACTGTTTTTT.

This chain links TRBV6-7 with TRBJ2-2; D not resolved. TRBV6-7 is assigned to the ORF class and has an uncertain function. The CDR3 consists of 12 residues. Trimming cost V 8 bases and J 9 bases, with 13 bases left between them. The CDR3 coding sequence is TGTGCCAGCTATAACCCTAGGTGGGAGCTGTTTTTT. Protein: CASYNPRWELFF.

V is TRBV10-2 and J is TRBJ2-1, with TRBD1 matching over 7 bases. V was clipped by 8 bases and J by 16 bases; unmatched bases: 20. CDR1 is WSHSY and CDR2 is SAAADI in the germline V gene. This CDR3 spans 14 amino acids. CDR3 bases: TGCGCCAGCCTGTCGCCTTCACTCAAGGGGGCGAGATTCTTC. It specifies CASLSPSLKGARFF.

The chain employs TRBV19 and TRBJ2-7; perhaps TRBD2 as D (6 bases). From germline, CDR1 is LNHDA and CDR2 SQIVND (reference sequence). The V end was cut by 5 bases, the J end by 0 bases, with 17 bases between. The CDR3 spans 16 residues. CDR3: CASSLSREAASYEQYF. The DNA for the CDR3 is TGTGCCAGTAGTCTCAGTAGGGAGGCCGCCTCCTACGAGCAGTACTTC.

The chain joins TRBV7-6 to TRBJ1-1; perhaps TRBD1 as D (5 bases). V lost 5 bases, J lost 2 bases, and 9 bases lay in between. The CDR3 length is 13 residues. CDR1 SGHVS and CDR2 FNYEAQ come from the germline V gene. CDR3 coding DNA: TGTGCCAGCAGCCTCAGGGAAAACACTGAAGCTTTCTTT. It encodes CASSLRENTEAFF.

This chain links TRBV19 with TRBJ2-7, with a possible D match to TRBD1 (5 bases). Looked up from germline, CDR1 is LNHDA and CDR2 is SQIVND (reference sequence). The CDR3 contains 17 residues. Trimming took off 6 bases at V and 3 bases at J, with 24 bases between the two ends. The CDR3 sequence: CASSRSGQGEPYYEQYF. CDR3 bases: TGTGCCAGTAGCCGCTCCGGACAAGGAGAGCCGTACTACGAGCAGTACTTC.

This chain joins TRBV27 and TRBJ2-3; 7 nucleotides match TRBD2. V was clipped by 6 bases and J by 1 base; unmatched bases: 1. The CDR3 is 13 residues long. Germline lookup yields CDR1 MNHEY and CDR2 SMNVEV (reference sequence). CDR3 nucleotides: TGTGCCAGCAGCGCGGGAGGCACAGATACGCAGTATTTT. Translating gives CASSAGGTDTQYF.

The CDR3 bases are TGTGCCAGCAGTTCGGGAGCTAACTACGAGCAGTACTTC. This encodes CASSSGANYEQYF. The chain recombines TRBV27 with TRBJ2-7, with a tentative D call TRBD2 (6 bases). This CDR3 spans 13 amino acids. Looked up from germline, CDR1 is MNHEY and CDR2 is SMNVEV (reference sequence). The V end lost 4 bases, the J end lost 3 bases, and 10 bases lay between the germline ends.

V gene TRBV7-3 combines with J gene TRBJ1-2; 7 bases are a match to TRBD1. With 5 bases clipped from V and 4 bases from J, the junction kept 4 bases outside the gene matches. CDR1 is SGHTA, CDR2 FQGTGA, per germline. The CDR3 extends over 13 amino acids. This chain's CDR3 is CASSPGGSYGYTF. DNA for the CDR3: TGTGCCAGCAGCCCAGGGGGGTCCTATGGCTACACCTTC.

This chain links TRBV7-6 with TRBJ2-5; possibly TRBD1 for D (5 bases). With 8 bases removed from V and 0 bases from J, the gap between germline ends came to 13 bases. Germline CDR1 and CDR2: SGHVS and FNYEAQ. This CDR3 has 14 amino acids. CDR3 residues: CASVSRQNQETQYF. In DNA form, the CDR3 reads TGTGCCAGCGTCTCTAGACAGAACCAAGAGACCCAGTACTTC.

This clone was counted between two and nine times. The chain carries TRBV7-9 and TRBJ2-2; TRBD1 is a possible D gene (5 bases). V lost 5 bases and J lost 8, with 15 bases in between. CDR1 and CDR2 (germline): SEHNR, FQNEAQ (reference sequence). CDR3 size: 14 residues. The CDR3 region is CASSLDITGGELFF. The CDR3 DNA sequence: TGTGCCAGCAGCCTGGACATTACCGGGGGGGAGCTGTTTTTT. Supplemented by reference TRBV7-9 and TRBJ2-2, the full variable domain reads DTGVSQNPRHKITKRGQNVTFRCDPISEHNRLYWYRQTLGQGPEFLTYFQNEAQLEKSRLLSDRFSAERPKGSFSTLEIQRTEQGDSAMYLCASSLDITGGELFFGEGSRLTVL.

V gene TRBV4-1 combines with J gene TRBJ2-5; a weak D match, TRBD1 (5 bases). Germline lookup yields CDR1 MGHRA and CDR2 YSYEKL. CDR3 size: 13 residues. The V gene lost 4 bases and the J gene lost 6 bases, with 12 bases spanning the gap. The CDR3 spells CASSLLGVKTQYF. The CDR3 DNA sequence: TGCGCCAGCAGCCTATTAGGGGTAAAGACCCAGTACTTC.

The chain is built from TRBV9 and TRBJ2-7; possibly TRBD2 for D (5 bases). The CDR3 runs 14 residues. Looked up from germline, CDR1 is SGDLS and CDR2 is YYNGEE. Trimming stripped 1 base from V and 0 bases from J, with 8 bases between. CDR3 DNA: TGTGCCAGCAGCGTATGGGAGAACTCCTACGAGCAGTACTTC. Its protein product is CASSVWENSYEQYF.

The genes are TRBV6-4 and TRBJ2-7; D perhaps matches TRBD2 (6 bases). Germline CDR1 is MRHNA and CDR2 is SNTAGT. This CDR3 has 15 residues. Trimming removed 3 bases at V and 3 bases at J, with 15 bases between. CDR3 in amino acids: CASSEAIGSVYEQYF. CDR3 nucleotide sequence: TGTGCCAGCAGTGAGGCTATCGGGAGTGTCTACGAGCAGTACTTC.

The gene calls are TRBV2 and TRBJ1-6, with TRBD1 identical over 7 bases. The CDR3 is 14 residues long. Losses at the gene ends were 10 bases for V and 9 bases for J; bases not matched to a gene: 12. Germline V gene data show CDR1 as SNHLY and CDR2 as FYNNEI. In DNA, the CDR3 is TGTGCCACCAAGACAGGGATAGTGGGTTCACCCCTCCACTTT. It codes for CATKTGIVGSPLHF.

CDR3 nucleotides: TGTGCCAGCAGTGAACTAGCGGGAGGGCCAGATACGCAGTATTTT. It yields the protein CASSELAGGPDTQYF. This rearrangement joins TRBV6-1 to TRBJ2-3; 12 positions match TRBD2. Germline CDR1 and CDR2: MNHNS and SASEGT. J was trimmed by 4 bases and V by 2 bases; bases with no gene match: 1. CDR3 length equals 15 residues.

The chain employs TRBV9 and TRBJ2-1; 9 nucleotides agree with TRBD2. This CDR3 is 14 amino acids long. Germline V gene lookup returns CDR1 SGDLS and CDR2 YYNGEE. With V trimmed by 1 base and J by 4 bases, 0 bases remained unmatched. In nucleotides, the CDR3 is TGTGCCAGCAGCGTAAGCGGGGGGTACAATGAGCAGTTCTTC. Amino acids: CASSVSGGYNEQFF.

This rearrangement joins TRBV4-2 to TRBJ2-5; D is uncertain. Germline V gene sequence: CDR1 LGHNA, CDR2 YNFKEQ. The CDR3 is made up of 12 amino acids. The V and J ends lost 4 bases and 1 base respectively, with 4 bases between them. The chain's CDR3 is CASSLFQETQYF. CDR3 coding DNA: TGTGCCAGCAGCCTCTTCCAAGAGACCCAGTACTTC.